These 27 T cell receptor beta chains were all obtained from the same sample, sequenced in a study of blood T cell repertoires in COVID-19 (dated by TCRdb to the early 2020s). Receptor amplification or capture employed the immunoSEQ multiplex PCR assay. Drawn from immuneACCESS, this table holds only the in-frame rearrangements with V and J called that TCRdb kept. Clones are partly lost; checked studies trace under half to an unresolved V gene and leave the rest unexplained. Present in this sample are roughly 120,000 clones, roughly 74% of which were seen just once. The ten largest clones add up to about 5.5% of the sample. Sequenced: peripheral blood. These receptors all stem from a man aged 80 or over with COVID-19, enrolled during active disease.

The DNA of the CDR3 is TGTGCCAGCACCCCTAGACCCCCAGATACGCAGTATTTT. Amino acid sequence: CASTPRPPDTQYF. The chain employs TRBV27 and TRBJ2-3; D call uncertain. The CDR3 sequence is 13 residues long. Germline CDR1 is MNHEY and CDR2 is SMNVEV (reference sequence). Trimming stripped 7 bases from V and 4 bases from J, with 12 bases between.

The rearrangement links TRBV15 to TRBJ1-2; 11 bases agree with TRBD1. The CDR3 is 15 amino acids. J gave up 4 bases and V 4 bases, and 5 bases lay outside the gene matches. CDR1 is LNHNV, CDR2 YYDKDF, per germline (reference sequence). The DNA of the CDR3 is TGTGCCACCAGCACCGGACAGGGGGCTGCCTATGGCTACACCTTC. This gives the protein CATSTGQGAAYGYTF.

The chain recombines TRBV9 with TRBJ2-7; TRBD2 matches 9 bases. Germline assignment: CDR1 SGDLS and CDR2 YYNGEE. The CDR3 has 16 amino acids. J lost 1 base, V lost 2 bases, and 7 bases had no gene match. CDR3: CASSVWASGTSYEQYF. CDR3 nucleotide sequence: TGTGCCAGCAGCGTGTGGGCTAGCGGGACTTCCTACGAGCAGTACTTC.

V gene TRBV15 combines with J gene TRBJ2-1; possible D gene TRBD1, 5 bases. The germline V gene encodes CDR1 LNHNV and CDR2 YYDKDF (reference sequence). The V end lost 0 bases, the J end lost 4 bases, and 7 bases lay between the germline ends. The CDR3 contains 14 residues. DNA for the CDR3: TGTGCCACCAGCAGAGATGGACAATACAATGAGCAGTTCTTC. Residues: CATSRDGQYNEQFF.

The chain recombines TRBV7-2 with TRBJ2-5, with TRBD1 as a possible D gene (6 bases). The CDR3 is 14 amino acids. The ends were cut back, 2 bases at V and 5 bases at J, with 12 bases in the middle. Germline assignment: CDR1 SGHTA and CDR2 FQGNSA. The CDR3 DNA is TGTGCCAGCAGCTTAAATAATCAGGGGGAGACCCAGTACTTC. Protein sequence: CASSLNNQGETQYF.

The chain uses TRBV4-2 and TRBJ2-5; D is possibly TRBD1 (6 bases). CDR3 length equals 16 residues. Germline V gene data show CDR1 as LGHNA and CDR2 as YNFKEQ. Deletions cut 4 bases from V and 1 base from J, with 16 bases between. Written as DNA, the CDR3 is TGTGCCAGCAGCCCAGGGGCTAGCTCCTTCCAAGAGACCCAGTACTTC. Amino acids: CASSPGASSFQETQYF.

This clone was counted once. The DNA of the CDR3 is TGTGCCAGCAGTGAATCTGACTATGGCTACACCTTC. Translated: CASSESDYGYTF. This chain links TRBV25-1 with TRBJ1-2; D not resolved. The CDR3 is made up of 12 amino acids. The V end lost 1 base, the J end lost 3 bases, and 3 bases lay between the germline ends. In germline, CDR1 is MGHDK, CDR2 SYGVNS.

This clone showed up just a few times. This chain joins TRBV11-2 and TRBJ1-4; a weak D match, TRBD1 (6 bases). Germline assignment: CDR1 SGHAT and CDR2 FQNNGV. The V end lost 1 base, the J end lost 4 bases, and 16 bases lay between the germline ends. This CDR3 comprises 17 residues. The CDR3 DNA follows: TGTGCCAGCAGCTTAGGCCTGACAGGAGGACTTAATGAAAAACTGTTTTTT. Translating it yields CASSLGLTGGLNEKLFF.

The V and J genes are TRBV29-1 and TRBJ1-1; maybe TRBD1 (5 bases). The CDR3 contains 11 residues. V lost 5 bases and J 5 bases, leaving 9 bases between the germline ends. CDR1 SQVTM and CDR2 ANQGSEA come from the germline V gene. The CDR3 bases are TGCAGCGTTCCCCAGGGTACTGAAGCTTTCTTT. This gives the protein CSVPQGTEAFF.

The chain uses TRBV6-4 and TRBJ1-1, with D perhaps matching TRBD1 (6 bases). The length of the CDR3 is 14 residues. V was clipped by 4 bases and J by 1 base, with 10 bases between them. Germline V gene lookup returns CDR1 MRHNA and CDR2 SNTAGT. The CDR3 reads CASSAQGSNTEAFF. The CDR3 DNA sequence: TGTGCCAGCAGTGCCCAGGGGTCGAACACTGAAGCTTTCTTT.

This chain connects TRBV7-8 to TRBJ2-7, with TRBD2 as a possible D gene (6 bases). Germline CDR1 and CDR2: SGHVS and FQNEAQ. V dropped 5 bases and J dropped 3 bases, with 14 bases sitting between them. The CDR3 consists of 14 residues. The CDR3 sequence is CASSKSGGNYEQYF. In nucleotides, the CDR3 is TGTGCCAGCAGCAAGAGTGGGGGGAACTACGAGCAGTACTTC.

CDR3 amino acids: CASRGTVNSPLHF. CDR3 in DNA: TGTGCCAGCAGAGGGACTGTTAATTCACCCCTCCACTTT. This chain connects TRBV6-5 to TRBJ1-6, with a possible D match to TRBD1 (5 bases). The germline CDR1 and CDR2 sequences are MNHEY and SVGAGI. Trimming removed 6 bases from V and 6 bases from J, with 9 bases in between. The CDR3 is made up of 13 amino acids.

The chain recombines TRBV29-1 with TRBJ2-2; perhaps TRBD2 as D (6 bases). The CDR3 contains 11 residues. The germline gives CDR1 SQVTM, CDR2 ANQGSEA. V lost 7 bases to trimming and J lost 5 bases, with 8 bases between them. This CDR3 reads CSASDTGELFF. DNA of the CDR3: TGCAGCGCTAGCGATACCGGGGAGCTGTTTTTT.

This clone was counted a single time. The genes are TRBV4-3 and TRBJ2-1; D may be TRBD2 (5 bases). The CDR3 is made up of 14 amino acids. Germline V gene lookup returns CDR1 LGHNA and CDR2 YSLEER. Between the trimmed V and J ends, which lost 4 bases and 6 bases, there was a span of 13 bases. The CDR3 reads CASSRIPGSNEQFF. In DNA form, the CDR3 reads TGCGCCAGCAGCCGAATCCCGGGATCCAATGAGCAGTTCTTC.

This chain uses TRBV28 with TRBJ2-5; 10 bases are a match to TRBD2. V shed 1 base, J shed 2 bases, and the junction held 4 bases outside the gene matches. CDR3 length equals 16 residues. Looked up from germline, CDR1 is MDHEN and CDR2 is SYDVKM. CDR3 nucleotides: TGTGCCAGCAGTTTATCTAGCGGGAGACTTCAAGAGACCCAGTACTTC. It specifies CASSLSSGRLQETQYF.

This chain connects TRBV6-6 to TRBJ2-5; D is unresolved. The CDR3 is 14 residues long. Germline V CDR1 and CDR2: MNHNY, SVGAGI (reference sequence). The ends were cut back, 2 bases at V and 0 bases at J, with 7 bases in the middle. The CDR3 spells CASSYRRNQETQYF. DNA for the CDR3: TGTGCCAGCAGTTACCGGCGGAACCAAGAGACCCAGTACTTC.

This clone was observed a few times. CDR3 sequence (DNA): TGTGCCAGCAGCGACAGGTTCCCACAGGGTGGGGAGCTGTTTTTT. It specifies CASSDRFPQGGELFF. The chain uses TRBV6-5 and TRBJ2-2; possibly TRBD1 for D (6 bases). V lost 6 bases and J 8 bases, leaving 19 bases between the germline ends. The CDR3 has 15 residues. Per germline, CDR1 MNHEY and CDR2 SVGAGI.

The chain recombines TRBV7-2 with TRBJ2-7; weak D call: TRBD1 (5 bases). The V end was cut by 1 base, the J end by 1 base, with 11 bases between. The CDR3 is 15 amino acids. Germline CDR1 reads SGHTA; CDR2 reads FQGNSA. The CDR3 region has the DNA TGTGCCAGCAGCTTAGTCATGGGGCCTTCCTACGAGCAGTACTTC. Its protein product is CASSLVMGPSYEQYF. The whole variable domain, filled in from reference TRBV7-2 and TRBJ2-7, reads GAGVSQSPSNKVTEKGKDVELRCDPISGHTALYWYRQSLGQGLEFLIYFQGNSAPDKSGLPSDRFSAERTGGSVSTLTIQRTQQEDSAVYLCASSLVMGPSYEQYFGPGTRLTVT.

The chain uses TRBV19 and TRBJ1-2, with a weak D call TRBD1 (6 bases). CDR3 size: 14 residues. Germline CDR1 and CDR2: LNHDA and SQIVND (reference sequence). Between the trimmed V and J ends, which lost 6 bases and 0 bases, there was a span of 11 bases. The chain's CDR3 is CASRPTGTNYGYTF. The DNA for the CDR3 is TGTGCCAGTAGACCGACAGGTACTAACTATGGCTACACCTTC.

The chain has TRBV4-1 and TRBJ1-5, with a weak D call TRBD1 (5 bases). CDR3 length equals 14 residues. From germline, CDR1 is MGHRA and CDR2 YSYEKL. V gave up 1 base and J gave up 5 bases, with 9 bases separating them. The CDR3 nucleotides read TGCGCCAGCAGCCAAGTACAGGAGTATCAGCCCCAGCATTTT. Residues: CASSQVQEYQPQHF.

J is TRBJ1-2 and V is TRBV2; D ambiguous. The ends were cut back, 7 bases at V and 1 base at J, with 7 bases in the middle. The CDR3 loop spans 12 amino acids. Germline CDR1 reads SNHLY; CDR2 reads FYNNEI. As DNA, the CDR3 is TGTGCCAGCACTAGCGATAACTATGGCTACACCTTC. Its protein product is CASTSDNYGYTF.

The chain employs TRBV28 and TRBJ2-2; the match to TRBD2 covers 8 bases. The CDR3 covers 14 residues. Germline V gene sequence: CDR1 MDHEN, CDR2 SYDVKM. The V gene end was trimmed by 5 bases and the J gene end by 4 bases; junction bases not matched to a gene: 3. CDR3 bases: TGTGCCAGCAGTCCGGGAGGGGGCACCGGGGAGCTGTTTTTT. It codes for CASSPGGGTGELFF.

V is TRBV3-1 (or the pseudogene TRBV3-2) and J is TRBJ1-1, with D possibly TRBD1 on 6 matching bases. CDR1 and CDR2 (germline): LGHDT, YNNKEL (reference sequence). The CDR3 length is 14 residues. V lost 3 bases and J 0 bases, leaving 8 bases between the germline ends. The chain's CDR3 is CASSQSGVNTEAFF. CDR3 coding DNA: TGTGCCAGCAGCCAGTCAGGGGTGAACACTGAAGCTTTCTTT.

The genes are TRBV27 and TRBJ1-2; unclear D gene. The V and J ends lost 3 bases and 12 bases respectively, with 14 bases between them. Per the germline V gene, CDR1 is MNHEY and CDR2 is SMNVEV (reference sequence). CDR3 length: 12 amino acids. CDR3 in amino acids: CASSFRERVDTF. CDR3 nucleotide sequence: TGTGCCAGCAGTTTTAGAGAACGCGTGGACACCTTC.

This rearrangement joins TRBV18 to TRBJ1-3, with D perhaps TRBD1 (6 bases). V lost 3 bases, J lost 0 bases, and 12 bases lay in between. Germline lookup yields CDR1 KGHSH and CDR2 LQKENI. The CDR3 loop spans 16 amino acids. For the CDR3, the DNA is TGTGCCAGCTCACCGAACAGGGCTGACTCTGGAAACACCATATATTTT. Its translation is CASSPNRADSGNTIYF.

This clone was observed a few times. CDR3 sequence: CSVIAGRGYNEQFF. In nucleotides, the CDR3 is TGCAGCGTTATAGCCGGGAGGGGTTACAATGAGCAGTTCTTC. This chain uses TRBV29-1 with TRBJ2-1, with 8 bases fitting TRBD2. Germline lookup yields CDR1 SQVTM and CDR2 ANQGSEA. The CDR3 length is 14 residues. Trimming at V came to 5 bases and at J to 4 bases, leaving 7 bases not matched to a gene.

This clone was found a few times. The rearrangement links TRBV14 to TRBJ2-7; D possibly corresponds to TRBD1 (6 bases). V lost 3 bases, J lost 4 bases, and 28 bases lay in between. The V gene's germline CDR1 is SGHDN and CDR2 FVKESK. The CDR3 is 19 residues long. CDR3 region: CASSHLLLIGTQFCYEQYF. CDR3 DNA: TGTGCCAGCAGCCATCTTCTCCTAATCGGGACACAGTTCTGTTACGAGCAGTACTTC.